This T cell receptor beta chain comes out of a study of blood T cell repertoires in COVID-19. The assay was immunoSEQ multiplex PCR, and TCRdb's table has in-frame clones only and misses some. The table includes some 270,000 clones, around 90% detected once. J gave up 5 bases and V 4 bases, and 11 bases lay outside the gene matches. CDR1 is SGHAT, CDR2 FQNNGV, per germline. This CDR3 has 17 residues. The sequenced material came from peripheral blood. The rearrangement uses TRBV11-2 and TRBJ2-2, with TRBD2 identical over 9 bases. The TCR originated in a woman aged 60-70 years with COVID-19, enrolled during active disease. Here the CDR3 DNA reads TGTGCCAGCAGCTCGCCAGAGCGGGGGGCCTGGACCGGGGAGCTGTTTTTT. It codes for CASSSPERGAWTGELFF.